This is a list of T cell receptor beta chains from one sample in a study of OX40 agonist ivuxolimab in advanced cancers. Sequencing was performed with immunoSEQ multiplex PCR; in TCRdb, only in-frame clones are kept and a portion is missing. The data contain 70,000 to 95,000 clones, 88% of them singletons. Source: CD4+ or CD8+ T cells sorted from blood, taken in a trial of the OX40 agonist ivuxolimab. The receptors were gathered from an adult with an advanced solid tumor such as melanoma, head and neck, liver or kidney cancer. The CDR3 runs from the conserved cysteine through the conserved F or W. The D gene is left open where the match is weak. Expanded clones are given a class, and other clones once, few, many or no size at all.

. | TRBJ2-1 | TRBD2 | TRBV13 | CASSPRLAGGSATLQGQFF | TGTGCCAGCAGCCCTCGACTAGCGGGAGGGTCCGCTACCTTACAGGGGCAGTTCTTC
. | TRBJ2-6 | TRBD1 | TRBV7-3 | CASSSSLLPGQGGVSDVLTF | TGTGCCAGCAGCTCATCCCTTCTTCCGGGACAGGGCGGTGTATCAGACGTCCTGACTTTC
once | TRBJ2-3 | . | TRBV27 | CASSLRGSSTDTQYF | TGTGCCAGCAGCCTCCGGGGCTCTAGCACAGATACGCAGTATTTT
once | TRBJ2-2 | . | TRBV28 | CASRDSGSLAGELFF | TGTGCCAGCAGGGACTCAGGGAGTCTCGCCGGGGAGCTGTTTTTT
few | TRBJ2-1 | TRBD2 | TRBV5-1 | CASSLVAGRDNEQFF | TGCGCCAGCAGCTTGGTAGCAGGGAGGGACAATGAGCAGTTCTTC
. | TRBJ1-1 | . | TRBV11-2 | CASSPGTINTEAFF | TGTGCCAGCAGCCCAGGGACGATTAACACTGAAGCTTTCTTT
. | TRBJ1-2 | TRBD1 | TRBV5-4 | CASRRTGDYGYTF | TGTGCCAGCAGACGGACAGGGGACTATGGCTACACCTTC
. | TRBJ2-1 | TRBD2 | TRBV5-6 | CASSSLAGGRNEQFF | TGTGCCAGCAGTTCCTTAGCGGGAGGGAGGAATGAGCAGTTCTTC
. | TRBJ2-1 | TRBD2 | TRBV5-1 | CASSLAGDYNEQFF | TGCGCCAGCAGCTTAGCGGGGGACTACAATGAGCAGTTCTTC
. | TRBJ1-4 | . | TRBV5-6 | CASSLATVGNEKLFF | TGTGCCAGCAGCTTGGCGACGGTGGGTAATGAAAAACTGTTTTTT
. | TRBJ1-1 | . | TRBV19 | CASSIPSASNTEAFF | TGTGCCAGTAGTATCCCCTCAGCGTCGAACACTGAAGCTTTCTTT
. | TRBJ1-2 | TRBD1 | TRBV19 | CASSATGEGYGYTF | TGTGCCAGTAGTGCGACAGGGGAGGGCTATGGCTACACCTTC
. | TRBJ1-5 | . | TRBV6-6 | CASSPLGVGGNQPQHF | TGTGCCAGCAGTCCCCTTGGGGTCGGAGGCAATCAGCCCCAGCATTTT
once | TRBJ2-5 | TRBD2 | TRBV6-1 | CASSEGVGGDQETQYF | TGTGCCAGCAGTGAAGGTGTTGGGGGGGACCAAGAGACCCAGTACTTC
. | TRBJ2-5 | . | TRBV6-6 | CASSDQGGETQYF | TGTGCCAGCAGTGATCAGGGGGGGGAGACCCAGTACTTC
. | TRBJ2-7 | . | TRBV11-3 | CASSLGYGYEQYF | TGTGCCAGCAGCTTAGGATACGGCTACGAGCAGTACTTC
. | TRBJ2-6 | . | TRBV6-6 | CASSYWDFGANVLTF | TGTGCCAGCAGTTACTGGGACTTTGGGGCCAACGTCCTGACTTTC
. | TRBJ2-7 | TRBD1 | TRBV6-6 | CASSRDRGHEQYF | TGTGCCAGTTCCCGGGACAGGGGCCACGAGCAGTACTTC
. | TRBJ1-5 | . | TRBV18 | CASSPPFSGGAGQPQHF | TGTGCCAGCTCGCCACCATTTAGCGGGGGCGCAGGTCAGCCCCAGCATTTT
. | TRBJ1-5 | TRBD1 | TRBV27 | CASSLRRQGGRNQPQHF | TGTGCCAGCAGTTTGAGGAGACAGGGGGGGCGAAATCAGCCCCAGCATTTT